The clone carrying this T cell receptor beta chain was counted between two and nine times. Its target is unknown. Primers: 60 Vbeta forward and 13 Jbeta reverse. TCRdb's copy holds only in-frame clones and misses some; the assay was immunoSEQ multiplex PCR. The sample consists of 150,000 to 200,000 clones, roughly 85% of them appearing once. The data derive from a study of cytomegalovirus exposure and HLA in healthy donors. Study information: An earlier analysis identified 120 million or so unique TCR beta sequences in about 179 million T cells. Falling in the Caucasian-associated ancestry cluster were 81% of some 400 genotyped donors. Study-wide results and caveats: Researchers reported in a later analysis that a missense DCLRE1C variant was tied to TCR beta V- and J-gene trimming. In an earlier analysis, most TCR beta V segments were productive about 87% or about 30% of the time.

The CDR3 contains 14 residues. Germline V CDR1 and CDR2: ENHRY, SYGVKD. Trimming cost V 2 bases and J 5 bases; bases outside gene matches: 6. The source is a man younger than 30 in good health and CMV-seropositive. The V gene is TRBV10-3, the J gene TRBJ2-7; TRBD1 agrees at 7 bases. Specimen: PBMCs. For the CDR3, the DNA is TGTGCCATCAGTGAGAGTCAGGGGGACAACGAGCAGTACTTC. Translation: CAISESQGDNEQYF.